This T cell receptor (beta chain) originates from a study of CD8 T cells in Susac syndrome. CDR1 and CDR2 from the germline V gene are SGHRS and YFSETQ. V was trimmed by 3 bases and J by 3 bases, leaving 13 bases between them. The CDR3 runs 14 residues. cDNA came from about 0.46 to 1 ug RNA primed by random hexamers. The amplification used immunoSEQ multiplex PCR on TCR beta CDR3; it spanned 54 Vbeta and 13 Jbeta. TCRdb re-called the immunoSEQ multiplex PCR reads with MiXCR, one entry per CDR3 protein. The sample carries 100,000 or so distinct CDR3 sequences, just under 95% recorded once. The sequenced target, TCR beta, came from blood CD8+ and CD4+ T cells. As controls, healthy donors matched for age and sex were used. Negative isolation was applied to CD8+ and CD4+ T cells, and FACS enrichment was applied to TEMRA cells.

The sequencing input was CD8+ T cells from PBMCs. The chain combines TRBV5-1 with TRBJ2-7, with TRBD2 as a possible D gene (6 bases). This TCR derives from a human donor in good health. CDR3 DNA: TGCGCCAGCAGCTCGAATACCGGGGGCTACGAGCAGTACTTC. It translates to CASSSNTGGYEQYF.